These T cell receptor beta chains were read from a single sample in a study of a mutant IDH1 vaccine in newly diagnosed glioma. These receptors' antigens are unknown. Here immunoSEQ multiplex PCR was the method, and the copy in TCRdb shows in-frame clones only, minus some. In the table there are about 43,000 clones, approximately 84% of which are singletons. Sequencing was performed on PBMCs, taken from a glioma patient whose treatment included an IDH1 peptide vaccine. The receptors derive from a woman between 18 and 30 years old with glioma. Some clones in this sample may be carry-over from other donors' samples. The CDR3 runs from the conserved cysteine through the conserved F or W. D genes are given only for firm matches. The size of a clone is reported for some rows only, either as once, few or many, or as a class for expanded clones.

size	D	length	V	J	DNA	CDR3
once	TRBD2	14	TRBV11-2	TRBJ2-7	TGTGCCAGCAGCTTAGATCTAGCGGGGGTTGAGCAGTACTTC	CASSLDLAGVEQYF
NA	NA	16	TRBV5-5	TRBJ1-3	TGTGCCAGCAGCACAGGACCCCCGAGCTCTGGAAACACCATATATTTT	CASSTGPPSSGNTIYF
NA	TRBD1	16	TRBV5-6	TRBJ2-7	TGTGCCAGCAGCGTCACAGGGGGCCTGAGCTCCTACGAGCAGTACTTC	CASSVTGGLSSYEQYF
once	TRBD2	19	TRBV18	TRBJ2-1	TGTGCCAGCTCACCAATGGCCCCAACCGGGACTAGCAACCACAATGAGCAGTTCTTC	CASSPMAPTGTSNHNEQFF
few	NA	13	TRBV5-4	TRBJ1-1	TGTGCCAGCAGCTTGGCGAGGGCAGCTGAAGCTTTCTTT	CASSLARAAEAFF
NA	NA	13	TRBV7-2	TRBJ2-7	TGTGCCAGCAGCTTAGCGGGACTCTACGAGCAGTACTTC	CASSLAGLYEQYF
NA	NA	14	TRBV9	TRBJ1-5	TGTGCCAGCAGTGCCAGCCACAGCGGCAGACCCCAGCATTTT	CASSASHSGRPQHF
NA	NA	14	TRBV7-6	TRBJ2-2	TGTGCCAGCAAGGACAGTACGAACACCGGGGAGCTGTTTTTT	CASKDSTNTGELFF
NA	TRBD1	14	TRBV18	TRBJ2-7	TGTGCCAGCTCACCTACCGGGACAGGGGGCGAGCAGTACTTC	CASSPTGTGGEQYF
few	NA	11	TRBV30	TRBJ1-2	TGTGCCTGGAGTGACGGGTTCGGCTACACCTTC	CAWSDGFGYTF
NA	TRBD1	17	TRBV7-8	TRBJ2-6	TGTGCCAGCAGCCCGGGACAGGTCAACTCTGGGGCCAACGTCCTGACTTTC	CASSPGQVNSGANVLTF
once	NA	14	TRBV5-1	TRBJ1-3	TGCGCCAGCAGGGGAAGAAGCTCTGGAAACACCATATATTTT	CASRGRSSGNTIYF
NA	TRBD2	21	TRBV6-1	TRBJ2-7	TGTGCCAGCAGTGAAGCGGGCGGTTCGTGGCTAGCGGGCCCTATCTCCTACGAGCAGTACTTC	CASSEAGGSWLAGPISYEQYF
once	TRBD1	16	TRBV19	TRBJ1-4	TGTGCCACCGCCGGAGGGACAGGGACTAACCTGAAAAAACTGTTTTTT	CATAGGTGTNLKKLFF
NA	NA	13	TRBV29-1	TRBJ2-4	TGCAGCGTTGTGGGCACAGCCAAAAACATTCAGTACTTC	CSVVGTAKNIQYF
NA	NA	13	TRBV7-3	TRBJ2-1	TGTGCCAGCAGCACGACAAATTACAATGAGCAGTTCTTC	CASSTTNYNEQFF
NA	TRBD2	14	TRBV7-2	TRBJ2-7	TGTGCCAGCAGCTTAGGGAGCGGGAGCTACGAGCAGTACTTC	CASSLGSGSYEQYF
NA	NA	14	TRBV11-3	TRBJ1-1	TGTGCCAGCAGCTTAGACAGGTCGAACACTGAAGCTTTCTTT	CASSLDRSNTEAFF
NA	NA	14	TRBV5-1	TRBJ1-2	TGCGCCAGCAGCTTGAGGCCGGGGAACTATGGCTACACCTTC	CASSLRPGNYGYTF
NA	TRBD1	14	TRBV29-1	TRBJ2-5	TGCAGCGTGATCCGGGACAGGGGCCAAGAGACCCAGTACTTC	CSVIRDRGQETQYF
NA	NA	13	TRBV9	TRBJ1-2	TGTGCCAGCAGCGTAGGCCAGGTGGGGGGCTACACCTTC	CASSVGQVGGYTF
NA	NA	16	TRBV6-5	TRBJ1-3	TGTGCCAGCAGTTATGGACCACAGGGATCTGGAAACACCATATATTTT	CASSYGPQGSGNTIYF
NA	NA	14	TRBV27	TRBJ2-1	TGTGCCACCGGGACTTTTCTTCGCTACAATGAGCAGTTCTTC	CATGTFLRYNEQFF
NA	NA	11	TRBV2	TRBJ2-1	TGTGCCAGCAGCCTTACAGCGGAGCAGTTCTTC	CASSLTAEQFF
NA	TRBD1	17	TRBV5-1	TRBJ1-1	TGCGCCAGCAGCTTCCCCGGGACAGCGCTTAGGGACACTGAAGCTTTCTTT	CASSFPGTALRDTEAFF
NA	NA	14	TRBV29-1	TRBJ2-1	TGCAGCGTTGAAGGGCAGGGGCCATACAATGAGCAGTTCTTC	CSVEGQGPYNEQFF
NA	NA	11	TRBV19	TRBJ1-5	TGTGCCAGTAGCGAGGGTCAGCCCCAGCATTTT	CASSEGQPQHF
NA	NA	13	TRBV9	TRBJ1-1	TGTGCCAGCAGCGTAGCTCCGACACTTGAAGCTTTCTTT	CASSVAPTLEAFF
NA	NA	12	TRBV19	TRBJ1-2	TGTGCCAGTGCTAGGGGTAACTATGGCTACACCTTC	CASARGNYGYTF
few	NA	14	TRBV30	TRBJ1-1	TGTGCCTGGAGCCCCTCTGGCGGGTACACTGAAGCTTTCTTT	CAWSPSGGYTEAFF
NA	NA	14	TRBV6-6	TRBJ1-2	TGTGCCAGCAGTGCCGCCCAGGCTAACTATGGCTACACCTTC	CASSAAQANYGYTF
NA	NA	13	TRBV5-4	TRBJ1-4	TGTGCCAGCAGCCCGGGATTTAATGAAAAACTGTTTTTT	CASSPGFNEKLFF
once	NA	15	TRBV5-4	TRBJ2-5	TGTGCCAGCAGCCATGAAACAGGGACCGAAGAGACCCAGTACTTC	CASSHETGTEETQYF